The 10 T cell receptor beta chains given below trace back to one sample, sequenced in a study of blood T cell repertoires in COVID-19. Sequencing used immunoSEQ multiplex PCR; TCRdb keeps in-frame clones, though not all of them. The table has roughly 220,000 clones, approximately 90% seen once. The sequenced material came from PBMCs or T cells enriched from blood (not recorded which). These receptors came from a woman aged 25 to 39 who had recovered from COVID-19.

The chain is built from TRBV29-1 and TRBJ2-1; 9 nucleotides align to TRBD1. This CDR3 spans 13 amino acids. The germline V gene has CDR1 SQVTM and CDR2 ANQGSEA. J gave up 3 bases and V 6 bases, and 3 bases lay outside the gene matches. Here the CDR3 DNA reads TGCAGCGTACAGGGGGCTATCTACAATGAGCAGTTCTTC. Translating gives CSVQGAIYNEQFF.

The V and J genes are TRBV19 and TRBJ2-1, with TRBD2 identical over 9 bases. The CDR3 length is 15 residues. The ends lost 3 bases at V and 12 bases at J; junction bases unmatched: 12. Per the germline V gene, CDR1 is LNHDA and CDR2 is SQIVND (reference sequence). This CDR3 is CASSMDLAGLSRQFF. DNA of the CDR3: TGTGCCAGTAGTATGGACCTAGCGGGGTTAAGCCGGCAGTTCTTC.

V and J are TRBV19 and TRBJ2-7; 10 bases agree with TRBD2. The CDR3 runs 12 residues. With V trimmed by 9 bases and J by 6 bases, 5 bases remained unmatched. In germline, CDR1 is LNHDA, CDR2 SQIVND (reference sequence). The CDR3 here is CASRWTSGEQYF. DNA for the CDR3: TGTGCCAGCCGTTGGACTAGCGGCGAGCAGTACTTC.

V and J are TRBV9 and TRBJ2-1; TRBD2 matches 9 bases. Unmatched junction bases numbered 6, after V lost 1 base and J lost 4 bases. Germline assignment: CDR1 SGDLS and CDR2 YYNGEE. The CDR3 runs 16 residues. CDR3 sequence: CASSVSSGVGYNEQFF. The CDR3 DNA follows: TGTGCCAGCAGCGTATCTAGCGGGGTGGGTTACAATGAGCAGTTCTTC. Full variable domain (missing parts from reference TRBV9 and TRBJ2-1): DSGVTQTPKHLITATGQRVTLRCSPRSGDLSVYWYQQSLDQGLQFLIQYYNGEERAKGNILERFSAQQFPDLHSELNLSSLELGDSALYFCASSVSSGVGYNEQFFGPGTRLTVL.

The gene calls are TRBV2 and TRBJ2-7, with TRBD1 identical over 7 bases. Germline-derived CDR1 and CDR2 are SNHLY and FYNNEI. This CDR3 is 11 amino acids long. V shed 6 bases, J shed 4 bases, and the junction held 0 bases outside the gene matches. The chain's CDR3 is CASRGQYEQYF. As DNA, the CDR3 is TGTGCCAGCAGGGGACAGTACGAGCAGTACTTC. Based on the CDR3 plus reference TRBV2 and TRBJ2-7, the full variable domain is EPEVTQTPSHQVTQMGQEVILRCVPISNHLYFYWYRQILGQKVEFLVSFYNNEISEKSEIFDDQFSVERPDGSNFTLKIRSTKLEDSAMYFCASRGQYEQYFGPGTRLTVT.

The chain uses TRBV19 and TRBJ2-2; TRBD2 is a possible D gene (6 bases). Germline V gene lookup returns CDR1 LNHDA and CDR2 SQIVND (reference sequence). The CDR3 runs 14 residues. V lost 3 bases, J lost 7 bases, and 12 bases lay in between. CDR3 nucleotides: TGTGCCAGTAGTATGGTACAGGAGGGCGGGGAGCTGTTTTTT. It is translated as CASSMVQEGGELFF.

This chain uses TRBV28 with TRBJ2-3; 9 nucleotides agree with TRBD2. The germline V gene has CDR1 MDHEN and CDR2 SYDVKM. CDR3 size: 19 residues. J was trimmed by 6 bases and V by 1 base; bases with no gene match: 17. CDR3 nucleotide sequence: TGTGCCAGCAGTTTATCCTTTGGGGCTAGCGGGATCGGGAGGGATACGCAGTATTTT. Its protein product is CASSLSFGASGIGRDTQYF.

CDR3 residues: CSVGRGGTDSYEQYF. The CDR3 bases are TGCAGCGTTGGACGAGGGGGGACAGACTCCTACGAGCAGTACTTC. V and J are TRBV29-1 and TRBJ2-7, with D tentatively TRBD1 (7 bases). The V end was cut by 4 bases, the J end by 0 bases, with 16 bases between. The CDR3 is made up of 15 amino acids. CDR1 and CDR2 (germline): SQVTM, ANQGSEA.

The J gene is TRBJ2-5, the V gene TRBV5-1; 11 bases match TRBD2. Unmatched junction bases numbered 1, after V lost 5 bases and J lost 4 bases. This CDR3 has 13 residues. Germline loops: CDR1 SGHRS, CDR2 YFSETQ. The DNA of the CDR3 is TGCGCCAGCAGGCTAGCGGGGGGAGAGACCCAGTACTTC. Its translation is CASRLAGGETQYF.

This rearrangement joins TRBV9 to TRBJ2-3; D ambiguous. V was pared by 4 bases and J by 2 bases, with 14 bases between. Looked up from germline, CDR1 is SGDLS and CDR2 is YYNGEE. There are 15 residues in the CDR3. CDR3 sequence reads: CASSSRPDTTDTQYF. CDR3 coding DNA: TGTGCCAGCAGCTCTCGACCTGACACCACAGATACGCAGTATTTT. Together with reference TRBV9 and TRBJ2-3, the CDR3 gives the full variable domain: DSGVTQTPKHLITATGQRVTLRCSPRSGDLSVYWYQQSLDQGLQFLIQYYNGEERAKGNILERFSAQQFPDLHSELNLSSLELGDSALYFCASSSRPDTTDTQYFGPGTRLTVL.